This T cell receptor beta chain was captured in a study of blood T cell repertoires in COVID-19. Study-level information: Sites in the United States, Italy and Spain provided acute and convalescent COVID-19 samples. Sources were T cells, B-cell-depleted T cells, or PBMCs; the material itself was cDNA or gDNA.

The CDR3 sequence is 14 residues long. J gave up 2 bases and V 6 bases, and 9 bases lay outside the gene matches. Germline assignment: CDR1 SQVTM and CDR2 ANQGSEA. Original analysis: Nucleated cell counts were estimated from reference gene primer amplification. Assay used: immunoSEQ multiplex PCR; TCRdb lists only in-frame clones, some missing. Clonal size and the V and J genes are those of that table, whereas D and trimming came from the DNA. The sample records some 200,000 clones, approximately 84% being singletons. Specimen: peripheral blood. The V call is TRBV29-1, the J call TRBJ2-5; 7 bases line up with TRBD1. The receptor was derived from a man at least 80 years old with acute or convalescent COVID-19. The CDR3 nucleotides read TGCAGCGTGACCCTGGGGACAGCACAAGAGACCCAGTACTTC. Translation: CSVTLGTAQETQYF.